The rows below give T cell receptor beta chains drawn from one sample of a study of cytomegalovirus exposure and HLA in healthy donors. Measured with immunoSEQ multiplex PCR; TCRdb has only the in-frame clones, and not every one. The sample has 150,000 to 200,000 clones, roughly 80% seen once. Sequences were obtained from PBMCs. The receptor set was obtained from a woman in her 50s in good health and CMV-seronegative. The CDR3 runs from the conserved cysteine through the conserved F or W. Each record gives: D gene, V gene, J gene, clone size, CDR3 DNA, CDR3 protein. D genes are given only for firm matches. Where a row states a size, it is once, few, many or the class of an expanded clone; other rows omit it.

>-|TRBV5-1|TRBJ2-3|-
TGCGCCAGTCAGGACAGCACTAGCACAGATACGCAGTATTTT
CASQDSTSTDTQYF
>-|TRBV4-1|TRBJ2-3|once
TGCGCCAGCAGCCAAGAGATCCAGGGAACAGGAGATACGCAGTATTTT
CASSQEIQGTGDTQYF
>-|TRBV4-3|TRBJ1-1|-
TGCGCCAGCAGCCAAGATGGGGCTCGGAACACTGAAGCTTTCTTT
CASSQDGARNTEAFF
>-|TRBV19|TRBJ1-1|-
TGTGCCAGTAGTATAGATCCAACAGGGTATAACACTGAAGCTTTCTTT
CASSIDPTGYNTEAFF
>TRBD1|TRBV4-1|TRBJ2-7|-
TGCGCCAGCAGCCCGACAGGGTTAGGCTACGAGCAGTACTTC
CASSPTGLGYEQYF
>-|TRBV11-2|TRBJ1-2|-
TGTGCCAGCAGCTTAGCGGAGGGACCTTCCTATGGCTACACCTTC
CASSLAEGPSYGYTF
>-|TRBV7-7|TRBJ2-3|-
TGTGCTAGCAGCCTTAGCCCCACAGATACGCAGTATTTT
CASSLSPTDTQYF
>TRBD1|TRBV5-1|TRBJ2-5|-
TGCGCCAGCAGCGTGGGACAGGGGGTCAGTAAGACCCAGTACTTC
CASSVGQGVSKTQYF
>-|TRBV5-1|TRBJ1-2|-
TGCGCCAGCAGCCTAGGACAGAATAATGGCTACACCTTC
CASSLGQNNGYTF
>TRBD1|TRBV7-3|TRBJ2-2|few
TGTGCCAGCAGCTTTACAGGGGAAGTCGGGGAGCTGTTTTTT
CASSFTGEVGELFF
>-|TRBV6-5|TRBJ2-1|-
TGTGCCAGCAGTCGCGCCTCTTTAAACAATGAGCAGTTCTTC
CASSRASLNNEQFF
>-|TRBV11-3|TRBJ2-7|-
TGTGCCAGCAGCCAAGGACAGAACTACGAGCAGTACTTC
CASSQGQNYEQYF
>-|TRBV9|TRBJ2-7|-
TGTGCCAGCAGCGCCGAAAGCCCCGGGAAAGAGTACTTC
CASSAESPGKEYF
>-|TRBV9|TRBJ1-3|-
TGTGCCAGCAGCGAGACACAGGGAATGGCCATATATTTT
CASSETQGMAIYF
>TRBD1|TRBV28|TRBJ1-2|-
TGTGCCAGTCACGAGGGGGCTAGGTATGGCTACACCTTC
CASHEGARYGYTF
>TRBD1|TRBV19|TRBJ1-2|-
TGTGCCAGTAGTATGGGACAGGGATCCGCTAACTATGGCTACACCTTC
CASSMGQGSANYGYTF
>-|TRBV7-3|TRBJ2-2|-
TGTGCCAGCAGGTTATATGCGAACACCGGGGAGCTGTTTTTT
CASRLYANTGELFF
>TRBD1|TRBV6-1|TRBJ2-7|-
TGTGCGACAGGACAGGTTCTCTACGAGCAGTACTTC
CATGQVLYEQYF
>TRBD1|TRBV6-1|TRBJ1-1|few
TGTGCCAGCAGTGAGGGACAGGCTAAGAACACTGAAGCTTTCTTT
CASSEGQAKNTEAFF
>TRBD1|TRBV7-3|TRBJ2-7|many
TGTGCCAGCAGCCGTGGACAGGGGAGGGAGCAGTACTTC
CASSRGQGREQYF
>TRBD1|TRBV7-9|TRBJ1-4|once
TGTGCCAGCAGCCACGCACGGGGACAGGGGGAGTCTGGAAAACTGTTTTTT
CASSHARGQGESGKLFF
>-|TRBV5-5|TRBJ1-2|-
TGTGCCAGCAGCTTGGTGGATTGGACAGCCTATGGCTACACCTTC
CASSLVDWTAYGYTF
>-|TRBV2|TRBJ2-7|few
TGTGCCAGCAGTCCGGGACTTAACTACGAGCAGTACTTC
CASSPGLNYEQYF
>-|TRBV2|TRBJ1-2|-
TGTGCCAGCAGTGATCCCGGGACACACGACCAGAATGGCTACACCTTC
CASSDPGTHDQNGYTF
>TRBD2|TRBV5-1|TRBJ2-1|-
TGCGCCAGCAGCCCCGGGACTAGCGGTTACAATGAGCAGTTCTTC
CASSPGTSGYNEQFF
>-|TRBV18|TRBJ1-2|-
TGTGCCAGCTCACCACCAATACGGTCCGATGGCTACACCTTC
CASSPPIRSDGYTF
>-|TRBV7-6|TRBJ2-4|once
TGTGCCAGCAGCTTAGGGGGGGTCGGGAACATTCAGTACTTC
CASSLGGVGNIQYF
>-|TRBV27|TRBJ2-6|-
TGTGCCAGCAGTTTAACTAGCCAGGGTATGAGAGGGGCCAACGTCCTGACTTTC
CASSLTSQGMRGANVLTF